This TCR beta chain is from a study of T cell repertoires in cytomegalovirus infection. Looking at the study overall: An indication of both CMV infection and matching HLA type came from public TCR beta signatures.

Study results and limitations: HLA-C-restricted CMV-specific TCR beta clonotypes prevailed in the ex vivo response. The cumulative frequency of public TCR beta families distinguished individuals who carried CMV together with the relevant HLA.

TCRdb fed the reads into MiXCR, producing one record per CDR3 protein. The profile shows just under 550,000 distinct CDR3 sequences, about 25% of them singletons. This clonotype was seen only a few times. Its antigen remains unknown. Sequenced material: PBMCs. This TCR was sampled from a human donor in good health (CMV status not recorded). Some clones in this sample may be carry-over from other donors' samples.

The CDR3 DNA sequence: TGTGCCAGCAGACGGGACAGGAATGAAAAACTGTTTTTT. It is translated as CASRRDRNEKLFF. This sequence joins TRBV6-5 and TRBJ1-4; 8 bases are a match to TRBD1. V gave up 6 bases and J gave up 5 bases; unmatched junction bases: 2. The CDR3 consists of 13 residues. The germline V gene has CDR1 MNHEY and CDR2 SVGAGI.